Reported below is one T cell receptor beta chain. This clone was recorded only once. The antigen this receptor binds is unknown. No much larger clonotype is one base removed from it; base qualities were not supplied. This sample was taken from a study of shared clonotypes between healthy human individuals (dated by TCRdb to about 2020). Regarding the study in general: Two women and a few men aged 18 to 49 years were included in the cohort. For each donor, CD4 naive and CD4 memory were each given three plates, CD8 naive was given two plates, and CD8 memory was given one plate. The study deeply sequenced blood TCR repertoires of several healthy adults to estimate repertoire size and the extent of clonotype sharing between individuals. Different laboratories and diverse techniques were used to prepare libraries and sequence TCR repertoires, to increase sequencing depth and limit assay-specific biases. Leukapheresis yielded between about 0.85 and 10 billion PBMCs per donor. Broad study findings and their caveats: Only blood was sampled, and tissue TCR repertoires likely differ from those in blood. Even with the large sequencing depth, rarefaction of the sorted-subset datasets indicated that sequencing was incomplete. Pairwise subsampling led to the expectation that sequencing depth would affect the degree of clonotype sharing among donors. Because the study included a small number of donors, the genetic and exposure-history diversity represented was limited. When several donors were compared, the shared fraction of clonotypes was 5% to 6.5% for naive CD4, more than 3% for naive CD8, 2.3% for memory CD4, and around 0.4% for memory CD8. Naive subsets generally had larger estimated clonotype richness than memory subsets did. Clonotypes shared by all four sorted-subset donors showed higher generation probabilities than non-shared clonotypes.

Using the deep immunoSEQ assay, multiplex PCR amplified TCR CDR3 regions from genomic DNA. Extracted genomic DNA from each cell subset was distributed evenly across all wells of several immunoSEQ 96-well plates, and each plate was treated as a replicate. For sorted subsets, about 200 ng genomic DNA, equal to some 28,000 T cell genomes, was loaded into each replicate PCR. The purified libraries were quantified using a Qubit 3.0 fluorometer, sized with a Bioanalyzer 2100, and then quantified again using the KAPA Library Quantification kit. Every immunoSEQ 96-well plate was sequenced on a dedicated single-read 150-cycle Illumina NextSeq 550 flow cell. The source study handled its data this way. The immunoSEQ output contained only junctional sequences without quality scores, so filtering could not match that applied to full-length reads. To assign V/J genes and CDR3, sequences were annotated against IMGT germline references using PyIR, a Python wrapper for IgBLAST v1.9. Reads were filtered out if the reads had weak V/J assignments (E-value above 1e-6), no CDR3, stop codons, out-of-frame junctions, or ambiguous translated residues. V3J clonotypes were defined as sequences sharing the same inferred V gene, J gene, and CDR3 amino acid sequence. To compute the percentage overlap between repertoires, the number of shared unique clonotypes was divided by the size of the smaller repertoire. RTK rarefaction, the Chao1 estimator, and Recon v2.1 estimates of unobserved clonotypes were used to assess repertoire richness. Generation probabilities for all TCRbeta clonotypes obtained by the gDNA method from four donors were computed using OLGA. Entries here come from immuneACCESS through TCRdb and include only in-frame sequences with V and J called. Some clones fail to appear in such tables; in the studies checked, an unresolved V gene covers under half of the shortfall, and the cause of the remainder is unknown. V, J and clone size are taken as reported in that table, and D and trimming were inferred from the DNA itself. The sample data list roughly 1.4 million clones, and 98% to 99% of these were observed just once. The ten largest clones take up roughly 0.36% of the sample.

Healthy HIV-negative adults with no recently reported acute infections or vaccinations were included as donors. All donors were Caucasian adults living in Nashville, Tennessee, USA. CD4+ T cells were enriched by magnetic negative selection, after which naive cells were positively selected on CD45RA and the negative fraction was taken as the memory subset. Blood was obtained by leukapheresis, after which PBMCs were separated by Ficoll-Histopaque density gradient centrifugation and cryopreserved in liquid nitrogen vapor phase. Analytical flow cytometry was used to check the purity and quantity of every magnetically sorted T cell population. Genomic DNA was isolated from every sorted fraction and measured by UV absorbance on a Nanodrop 2000c. This sequence was found in a man in his thirties or forties in good health. The sequenced sample was naive CD4+ T cells sorted from blood. The cell subset or site label corresponds to: CD45RA+ positively selected.

The CDR3 protein is CASSLSGVDTEAFF. The DNA reads TGTGCCAGCAGCTTATCCGGGGTTGATACTGAAGCTTTCTTT. This chain is built from TRBV7-8 and TRBJ1-1, with the D gene not clear enough to name. CDR3 length: 14 amino acids, cysteine to phenylalanine. Here the CDR3 DNA is all that survives: 42 bases in frame from base 1. At the junction V is shortened by 2 bases and J by 5 bases, with 12 bases in between. CDR1 and CDR2 (SGHVS, FQNEAQ) derive from the germline V gene.